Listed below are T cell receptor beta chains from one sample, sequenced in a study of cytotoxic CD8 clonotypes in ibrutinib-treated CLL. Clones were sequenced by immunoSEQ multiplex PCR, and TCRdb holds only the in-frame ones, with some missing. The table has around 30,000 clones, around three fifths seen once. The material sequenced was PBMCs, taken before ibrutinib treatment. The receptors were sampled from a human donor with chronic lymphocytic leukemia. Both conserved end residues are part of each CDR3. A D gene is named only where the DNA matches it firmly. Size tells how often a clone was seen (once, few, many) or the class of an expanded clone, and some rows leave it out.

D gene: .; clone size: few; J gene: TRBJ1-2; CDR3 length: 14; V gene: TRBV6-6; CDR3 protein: CAAYPQPVPDGYTF; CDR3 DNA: TGTGCCGCATACCCCCAACCCGTCCCAGATGGCTACACCTTC
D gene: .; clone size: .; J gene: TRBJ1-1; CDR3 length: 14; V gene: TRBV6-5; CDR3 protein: CASSYSGANTEAFF; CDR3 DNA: TGTGCCAGCAGTTACTCGGGGGCTAACACTGAAGCTTTCTTT
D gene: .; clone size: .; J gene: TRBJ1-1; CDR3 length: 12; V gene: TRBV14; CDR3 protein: CASSQDYSEAFF; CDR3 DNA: TGTGCCAGCAGCCAAGACTACTCCGAAGCTTTCTTT
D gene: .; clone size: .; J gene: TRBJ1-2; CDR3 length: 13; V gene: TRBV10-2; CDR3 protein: CASSEARVYGYTF; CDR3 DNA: TGCGCCAGCAGTGAGGCCAGGGTCTATGGCTACACCTTC
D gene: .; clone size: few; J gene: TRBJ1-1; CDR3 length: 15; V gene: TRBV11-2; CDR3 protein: CASSLSTGIATEAFF; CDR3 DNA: TGTGCCAGCAGCTTATCCACAGGGATTGCCACTGAAGCTTTCTTT
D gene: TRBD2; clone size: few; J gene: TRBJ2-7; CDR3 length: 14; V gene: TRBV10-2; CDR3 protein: CASSEWGTSVEQYF; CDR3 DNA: TGCGCCAGCAGTGAGTGGGGGACTAGCGTCGAGCAGTACTTC
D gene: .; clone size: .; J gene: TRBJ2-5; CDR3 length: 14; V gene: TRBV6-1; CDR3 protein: CASSGRVVQETQYF; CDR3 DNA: TGTGCCAGCAGCGGCAGGGTTGTCCAAGAGACCCAGTACTTC
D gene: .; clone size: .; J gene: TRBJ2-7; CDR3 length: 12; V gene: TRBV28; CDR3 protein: CASSSSSYEQYF; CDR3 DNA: TGTGCCAGCAGTTCCAGCTCCTACGAGCAGTACTTC
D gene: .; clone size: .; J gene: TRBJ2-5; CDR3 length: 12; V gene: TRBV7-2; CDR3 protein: CASSFYQETQYF; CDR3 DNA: TGTGCCAGCAGCTTCTACCAAGAGACCCAGTACTTC
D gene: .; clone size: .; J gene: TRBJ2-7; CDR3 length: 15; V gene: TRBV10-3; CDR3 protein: CAISETPRPGDEQYF; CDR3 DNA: TGTGCCATCAGTGAGACCCCTCGGCCGGGAGACGAGCAGTACTTC
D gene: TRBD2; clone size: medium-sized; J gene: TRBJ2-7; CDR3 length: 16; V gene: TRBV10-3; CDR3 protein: CAISEAPGGRNYEQYF; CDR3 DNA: TGTGCCATCAGTGAGGCCCCCGGCGGGAGGAATTACGAGCAGTACTTC
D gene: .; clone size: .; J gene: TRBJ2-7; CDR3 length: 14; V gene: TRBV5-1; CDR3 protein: CASSLDSYSYEQYF; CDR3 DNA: TGCGCCAGCAGCTTGGACAGCTACTCCTACGAGCAGTACTTC
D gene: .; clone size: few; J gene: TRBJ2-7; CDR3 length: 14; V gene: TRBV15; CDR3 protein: CATSRSVAAPEQYF; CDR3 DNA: TGTGCCACCAGCCGATCGGTGGCAGCCCCGGAGCAGTACTTC
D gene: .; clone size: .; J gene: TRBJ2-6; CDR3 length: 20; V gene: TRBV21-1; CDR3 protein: CASSKGGRAAVSSGANVLTF; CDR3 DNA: TGTGCCAGCAGCAAAGGGGGCCGCGCGGCGGTGAGCTCTGGGGCCAACGTCCTGACTTTC
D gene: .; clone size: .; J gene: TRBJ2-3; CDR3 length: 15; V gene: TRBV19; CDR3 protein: CASSIPGPNTDTQYF; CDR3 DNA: TGTGCCAGTAGTATTCCGGGACCCAACACAGATACGCAGTATTTT
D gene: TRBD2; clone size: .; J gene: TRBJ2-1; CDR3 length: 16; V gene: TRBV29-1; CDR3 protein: CSVEPRLAGLYNEQFF; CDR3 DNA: TGCAGCGTTGAACCCCGGCTAGCGGGACTTTACAATGAGCAGTTCTTC
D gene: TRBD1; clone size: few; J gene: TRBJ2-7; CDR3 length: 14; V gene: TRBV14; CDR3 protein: CASSQDRGLYEQYF; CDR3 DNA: TGTGCCAGCAGCCAGGACAGGGGGCTTTACGAGCAGTACTTC
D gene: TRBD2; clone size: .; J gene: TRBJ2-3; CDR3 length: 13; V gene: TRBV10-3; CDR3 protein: CAITSGSTDTQYF; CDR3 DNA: TGTGCCATAACTAGCGGAAGCACAGATACGCAGTATTTT
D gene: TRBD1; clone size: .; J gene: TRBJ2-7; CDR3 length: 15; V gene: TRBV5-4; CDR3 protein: CASSARTGGSYEQYF; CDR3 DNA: TGTGCCAGCAGCGCCCGGACAGGAGGTTCCTACGAGCAGTACTTC
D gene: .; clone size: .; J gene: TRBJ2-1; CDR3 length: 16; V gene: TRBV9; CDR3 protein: CASSVVGQGSYNEQFF; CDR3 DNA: TGTGCCAGCAGCGTAGTAGGGCAGGGTTCCTACAATGAGCAGTTCTTC
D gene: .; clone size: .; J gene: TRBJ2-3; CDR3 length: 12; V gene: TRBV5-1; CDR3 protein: CASSLDTDTQYF; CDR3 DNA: TGCGCCAGCAGCTTGGACACAGATACGCAGTATTTT
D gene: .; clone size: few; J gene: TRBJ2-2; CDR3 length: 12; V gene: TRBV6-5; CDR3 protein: CASSSRFGELFF; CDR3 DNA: TGTGCCAGCAGTTCCCGGTTCGGGGAGCTGTTTTTT
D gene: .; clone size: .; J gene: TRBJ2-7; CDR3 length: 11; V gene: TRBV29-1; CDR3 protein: CSVGVGGEQYF; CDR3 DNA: TGCAGCGTTGGGGTGGGAGGTGAGCAGTACTTC
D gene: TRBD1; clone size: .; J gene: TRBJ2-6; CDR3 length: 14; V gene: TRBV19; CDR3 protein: CASRQGVGANVLTF; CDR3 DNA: TGTGCCAGTAGGCAGGGGGTAGGGGCCAACGTCCTGACTTTC
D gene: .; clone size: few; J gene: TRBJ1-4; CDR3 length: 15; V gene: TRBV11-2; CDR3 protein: CASSLVGDRNEKLFF; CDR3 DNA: TGTGCCAGCAGCTTAGTGGGGGACCGTAATGAAAAACTGTTTTTT
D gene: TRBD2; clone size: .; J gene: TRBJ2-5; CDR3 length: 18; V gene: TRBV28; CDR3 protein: CASSLGPRTSGSMETQYF; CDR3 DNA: TGTGCCAGCAGTCTCGGTCCCCGGACTAGCGGGAGTATGGAGACCCAGTACTTC
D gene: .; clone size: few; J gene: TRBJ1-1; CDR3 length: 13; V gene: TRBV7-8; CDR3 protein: CASSLTGYTEAFF; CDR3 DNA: TGTGCCAGCAGCTTAACAGGGTACACTGAAGCTTTCTTT
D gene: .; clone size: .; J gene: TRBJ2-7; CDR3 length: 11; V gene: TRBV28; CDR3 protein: CASSLAHEQYF; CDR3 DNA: TGTGCCAGCAGTTTGGCGCACGAGCAGTACTTC
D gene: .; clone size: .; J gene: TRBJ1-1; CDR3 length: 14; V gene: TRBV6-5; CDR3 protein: CASSPTAMNTEAFF; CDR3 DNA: TGTGCCAGCAGTCCGACAGCTATGAACACTGAAGCTTTCTTT
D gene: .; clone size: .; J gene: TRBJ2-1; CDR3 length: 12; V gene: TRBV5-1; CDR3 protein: CASSLGGNEQFF; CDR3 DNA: TGCGCCAGCAGCTTGGGGGGGAATGAGCAGTTCTTC
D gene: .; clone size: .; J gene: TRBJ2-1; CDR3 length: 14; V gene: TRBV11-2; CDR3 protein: CASRTGTSLGEQFF; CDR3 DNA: TGTGCCAGCAGAACCGGGACCAGTCTGGGAGAGCAGTTCTTC
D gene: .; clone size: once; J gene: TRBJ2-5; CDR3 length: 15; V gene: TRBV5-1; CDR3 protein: CASRQKGTAQETQYF; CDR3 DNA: TGCGCCAGCCGTCAGAAAGGGACGGCCCAAGAGACCCAGTACTTC
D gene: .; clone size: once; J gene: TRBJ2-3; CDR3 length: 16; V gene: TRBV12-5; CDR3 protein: CASGLAPGSSTDTQYF; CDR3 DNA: TGTGCTAGTGGTTTGGCCCCAGGGAGTAGCACAGATACGCAGTATTTT
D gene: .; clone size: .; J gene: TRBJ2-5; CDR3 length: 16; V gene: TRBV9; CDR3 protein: CASSVGPRSAGETQYF; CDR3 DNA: TGTGCCAGCAGCGTAGGCCCCCGATCGGCCGGAGAGACCCAGTACTTC
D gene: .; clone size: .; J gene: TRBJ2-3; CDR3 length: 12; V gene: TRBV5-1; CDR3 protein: CASREITDTQYF; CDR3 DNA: TGCGCCAGCAGGGAAATAACAGATACGCAGTATTTT
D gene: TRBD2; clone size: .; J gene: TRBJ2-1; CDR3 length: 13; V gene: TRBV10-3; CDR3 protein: CAIGGGALNEQFF; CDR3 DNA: TGTGCCATCGGCGGGGGGGCTTTAAATGAGCAGTTCTTC
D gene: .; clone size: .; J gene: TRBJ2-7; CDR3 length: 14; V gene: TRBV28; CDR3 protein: CASSFPLSTYEQYF; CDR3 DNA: TGTGCCAGCAGTTTTCCGCTGAGTACCTACGAGCAGTACTTC
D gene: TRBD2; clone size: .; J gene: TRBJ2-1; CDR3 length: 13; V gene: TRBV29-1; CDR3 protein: CSVVAGSYNEQFF; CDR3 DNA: TGCAGCGTAGTAGCGGGCTCTTACAATGAGCAGTTCTTC
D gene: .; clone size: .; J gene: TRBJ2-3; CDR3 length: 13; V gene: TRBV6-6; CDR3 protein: CASSYHFTDTQYF; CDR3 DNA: TGTGCCAGCAGTTATCACTTCACAGATACGCAGTATTTT
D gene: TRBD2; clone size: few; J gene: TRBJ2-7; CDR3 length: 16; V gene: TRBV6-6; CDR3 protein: CASSYSWLAGTYEQYF; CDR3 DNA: TGTGCCAGCAGTTACTCATGGCTAGCGGGGACCTACGAGCAGTACTTC
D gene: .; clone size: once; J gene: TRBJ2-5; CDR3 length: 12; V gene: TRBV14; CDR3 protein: CASSQLIETQYF; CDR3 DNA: TGTGCCAGCAGCCAGCTGATAGAGACCCAGTACTTC
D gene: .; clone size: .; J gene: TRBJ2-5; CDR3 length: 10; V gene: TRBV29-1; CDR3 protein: CSVVQETQYF; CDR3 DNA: TGCAGCGTTGTCCAAGAGACCCAGTACTTC
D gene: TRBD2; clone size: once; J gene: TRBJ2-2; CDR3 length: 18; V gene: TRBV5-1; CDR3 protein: CASSLAASGSDNTGELFF; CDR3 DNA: TGCGCCAGCAGCTTGGCGGCTAGCGGGAGCGATAACACCGGGGAGCTGTTTTTT
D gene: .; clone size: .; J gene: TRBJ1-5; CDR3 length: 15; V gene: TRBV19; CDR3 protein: CASSTAAGINQPQHF; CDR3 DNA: TGTGCCAGTAGTACCGCAGCCGGGATCAATCAGCCCCAGCATTTT
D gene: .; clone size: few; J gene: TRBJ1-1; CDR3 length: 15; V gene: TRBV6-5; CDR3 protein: CASSYLPEMNTEAFF; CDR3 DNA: TGTGCCAGCAGTTACTTGCCAGAGATGAACACTGAAGCTTTCTTT
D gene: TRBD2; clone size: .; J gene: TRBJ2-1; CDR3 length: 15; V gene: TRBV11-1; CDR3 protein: CASSLGSGIYNEQFF; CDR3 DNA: TGTGCCAGCAGCTTAGGTAGCGGGATTTACAATGAGCAGTTCTTC
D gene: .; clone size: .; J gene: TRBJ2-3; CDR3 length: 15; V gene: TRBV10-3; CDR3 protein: CAISEFGAAPDTQYF; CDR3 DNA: TGTGCCATCAGTGAGTTTGGGGCCGCGCCTGATACGCAGTATTTT
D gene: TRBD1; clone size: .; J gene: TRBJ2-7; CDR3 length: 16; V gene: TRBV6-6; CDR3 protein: CASRGTGVPNIHEQYF; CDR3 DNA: TGTGCCAGCAGGGGGACAGGGGTACCTAATATCCACGAGCAGTACTTC
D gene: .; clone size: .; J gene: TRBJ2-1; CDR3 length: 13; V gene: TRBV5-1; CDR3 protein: CASSFFGVNEQFF; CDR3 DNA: TGCGCCAGCAGCTTTTTCGGTGTCAATGAGCAGTTCTTC
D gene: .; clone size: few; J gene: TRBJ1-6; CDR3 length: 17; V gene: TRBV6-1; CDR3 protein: CASSVIAGVNYNSPLHF; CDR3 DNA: TGTGCCAGCAGTGTTATTGCAGGGGTCAACTATAATTCACCCCTCCACTTT
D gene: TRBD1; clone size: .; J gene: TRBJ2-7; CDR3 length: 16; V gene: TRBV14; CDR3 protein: CASSQGSRDSRYEQYF; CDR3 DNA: TGTGCCAGCAGCCAAGGTTCCCGGGACAGCCGCTACGAGCAGTACTTC
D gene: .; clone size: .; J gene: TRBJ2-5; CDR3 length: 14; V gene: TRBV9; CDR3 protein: CASSVDWGSETQYF; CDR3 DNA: TGTGCCAGCAGCGTAGACTGGGGGTCAGAGACCCAGTACTTC
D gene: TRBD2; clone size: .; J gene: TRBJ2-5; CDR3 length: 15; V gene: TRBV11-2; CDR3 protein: CASSPRGAGEETQYF; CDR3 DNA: TGTGCCAGCAGCCCGCGGGGGGCCGGTGAAGAGACCCAGTACTTC
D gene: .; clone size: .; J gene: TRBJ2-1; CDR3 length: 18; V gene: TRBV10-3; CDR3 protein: CAISDSGAPTTNYNEQFF; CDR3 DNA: TGTGCCATCAGTGATTCAGGGGCACCCACCACCAACTACAATGAGCAGTTCTTC
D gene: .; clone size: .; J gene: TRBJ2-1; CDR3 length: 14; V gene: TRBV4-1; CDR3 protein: CASTRTGTDNEQFF; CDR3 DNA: TGCGCCAGCACTCGTACCGGGACGGACAATGAGCAGTTCTTC
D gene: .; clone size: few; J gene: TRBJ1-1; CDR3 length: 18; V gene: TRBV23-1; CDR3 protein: CASSPRQAGVVVGTEAFF; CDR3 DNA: TGCGCCAGCAGTCCCCGGCAAGCCGGCGTGGTGGTGGGCACTGAAGCTTTCTTT
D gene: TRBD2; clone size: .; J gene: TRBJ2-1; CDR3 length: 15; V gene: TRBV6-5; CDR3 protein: CASSKLAGSYNEQFF; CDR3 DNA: TGTGCCAGCAGTAAACTAGCGGGCAGCTACAATGAGCAGTTCTTC
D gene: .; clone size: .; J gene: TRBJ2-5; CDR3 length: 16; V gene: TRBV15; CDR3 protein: CATSTPGGVYQETQYF; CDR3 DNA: TGTGCCACCAGCACCCCAGGTGGGGTGTACCAAGAGACCCAGTACTTC
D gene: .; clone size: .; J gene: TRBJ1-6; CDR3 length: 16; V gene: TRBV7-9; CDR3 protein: CASSPRGATRDSPLHF; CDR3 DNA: TGTGCCAGCAGCCCACGGGGGGCGACCAGAGATTCACCCCTCCACTTT
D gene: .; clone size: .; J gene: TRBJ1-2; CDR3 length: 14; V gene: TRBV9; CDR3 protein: CASSISGGNYGYTF; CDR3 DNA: TGTGCCAGCAGCATCAGTGGGGGGAACTATGGCTACACCTTC